Below are 18 T cell receptor beta chains sequenced from a single sample in a study of T cell responses to AZD1222 COVID-19 vaccine. The data were produced by immunoSEQ multiplex PCR, yet TCRdb's version contains in-frame clones alone and is incomplete. The table has some 150,000 clones, 88% seen once. The starting material was peripheral blood, obtained on day 0 of MenACWY control vaccination. All receptors come from an adult in good health.

This clone was picked up one time. The chain couples TRBV12-5 to TRBJ2-3; no definite D call. Germline loops: CDR1 LGHNT, CDR2 FRNRAP. This CDR3 is 13 amino acids long. V gave up 4 bases and J gave up 2 bases, with 7 bases separating them. CDR3 protein: CASGWSTTDTQYF. The CDR3 DNA reads as TGTGCTAGTGGTTGGTCGACCACAGATACGCAGTATTTT.

CDR3 nucleotide sequence: TGCGCCAGCAGCGCGGGACAGGGTGTCCCAGATACGCAGTATTTT. Protein: CASSAGQGVPDTQYF. This chain joins TRBV5-1 and TRBJ2-3; TRBD1 agrees at 9 bases. Trimming at V came to 4 bases and at J to 4 bases, leaving 7 bases not matched to a gene. In germline, CDR1 is SGHRS, CDR2 YFSETQ. The CDR3 consists of 15 residues.

This chain links TRBV2 with TRBJ1-4, with 9 bases aligning to TRBD1. The germline V gene encodes CDR1 SNHLY and CDR2 FYNNEI. CDR3 length: 15 amino acids. With V trimmed by 6 bases and J by 5 bases, 7 bases remained unmatched. The CDR3 DNA sequence: TGTGCCAGCAGCCGGGACAGGGTTTTGAATGAAAAACTGTTTTTT. This gives the protein CASSRDRVLNEKLFF.

This clone was found once. In DNA, the CDR3 is TGTGCCAGCAGTTTGCAGGGGGCTCCGAGGTATGGCTACACCTTC. This gives the protein CASSLQGAPRYGYTF. The gene calls are TRBV5-4 and TRBJ1-2, with TRBD1 matching over 8 bases. Germline V gives CDR1 SGHNT, CDR2 YYREEE (reference sequence). J lost 5 bases, V lost 5 bases, and 11 bases had no gene match. The CDR3 is made up of 15 amino acids.

The chain recombines TRBV7-9 with TRBJ2-6; D gene unclear. V was trimmed by 5 bases and J by 1 base, leaving 6 bases between them. Germline V gene sequence: CDR1 SEHNR, CDR2 FQNEAQ (reference sequence). The length of the CDR3 is 14 residues. The CDR3 DNA reads as TGTGCCAGCAGCCTAGAATCTGGGGCCAACGTCCTGACTTTC. Translating gives CASSLESGANVLTF.

The table lists this clone with a count of one. The chain combines TRBV4-3 with TRBJ2-1; 13 bases agree with TRBD2. Germline CDR1 is LGHNA and CDR2 is YSLEER. Trimming took 6 bases from V and 5 from J; bases not matched to a gene: 10. The CDR3 extends over 17 amino acids. Here the CDR3 reads CASRPQTSGRPNNEQFF. DNA of the CDR3: TGCGCCAGCAGACCACAGACTAGCGGGAGGCCGAACAATGAGCAGTTCTTC.

A remark on this clone: The same CDR3 can be traced to other DNA sequences in this sample. This chain uses TRBV6-2 or TRBV6-3 with TRBJ1-1; D not resolved. Per germline, CDR1 MNHEY and CDR2 SVGEGT. Trimming took off 3 bases at V and 5 bases at J, with 7 bases between the two ends. This CDR3 has 12 amino acids. This CDR3 reads CASSYTVTEAFF. CDR3 DNA sequence: TGTGCCAGCAGTTATACCGTGACTGAAGCTTTCTTT.

V and J are TRBV4-3 and TRBJ2-7; maybe TRBD1 (6 bases). Trimming pared 6 bases from V and 0 bases from J, leaving 9 bases between. The CDR3 loop spans 13 amino acids. Germline lookup yields CDR1 LGHNA and CDR2 YSLEER. The CDR3 DNA follows: TGCGCCAGCAGTAGGGACACCTCCTACGAGCAGTACTTC. Amino acids: CASSRDTSYEQYF.

As for this clone: At one boundary the junction diverges from the germline segment, which might be a read error. The chain links TRBV7-9 to TRBJ1-6; D is undetermined. The CDR3 length is 14 residues. Germline CDR1 and CDR2: SEHNR and FQNEAQ (reference sequence). CDR3 nucleotides: TGTGCCAGCAGCTTAGTGATGGGCCTTTCACCCCTTCACTTT. Translating gives CASSLVMGLSPLHF.

The chain carries TRBV15 and TRBJ2-1; D not certain. CDR3 size: 14 residues. Between the trimmed V and J ends, which lost 0 bases and 8 bases, there was a span of 11 bases. CDR1 is LNHNV and CDR2 is YYDKDF in the germline V gene (reference sequence). CDR3 amino acids: CATSRDARKDEQFF. The DNA of the CDR3 is TGTGCCACCAGCAGAGATGCCCGGAAGGATGAGCAGTTCTTC.

V is TRBV14 and J is TRBJ2-1, with D possibly matching TRBD1 (5 bases). V was cut by 4 bases and J by 7 bases, with 14 bases left in between. The CDR3 is 14 amino acids. Germline V gives CDR1 SGHDN, CDR2 FVKESK. CDR3 sequence reads: CASSRGLERNEQFF. The CDR3 DNA reads as TGTGCCAGCAGCCGGGGCCTTGAGAGGAATGAGCAGTTCTTC.

The chain combines TRBV18 with TRBJ2-7; D unresolved. V lost 0 bases, J lost 6 bases, and 12 bases lay in between. Germline CDR1 and CDR2: KGHSH and LQKENI. This CDR3 is 14 amino acids long. The CDR3 reads CASSPPAASREQYF. The CDR3 region has the DNA TGTGCCAGCTCACCACCGGCGGCGTCGCGCGAGCAGTACTTC.

The chain combines TRBV18 with TRBJ1-2, with D unclear. The CDR3 sequence is 15 residues long. V was pared by 0 bases and J by 7 bases, with 15 bases between. Germline V lookup: CDR1 KGHSH, CDR2 LQKENI. DNA of the CDR3: TGTGCCAGCTCACCACCGTCTTCCGGAACCGGTGGCTACACCTTC. Translation gives CASSPPSSGTGGYTF. Complete variable domain (other parts from reference TRBV18 and TRBJ1-2): NAGVMQNPRHLVRRRGQEARLRCSPMKGHSHVYWYRQLPEEGLKFMVYLQKENIIDESGMPKERFSAEFPKEGPSILRIQQVVRGDSAAYFCASSPPSSGTGGYTFGSGTRLTVV.

The chain joins TRBV14 to TRBJ1-2; D possibly corresponds to TRBD1 (5 bases). Trimming shortened V by 0 bases and J by 3 bases, and 17 bases separated the two germline ends. The CDR3 length is 17 residues. Germline V gene lookup returns CDR1 SGHDN and CDR2 FVKESK. The CDR3 reads CASSQDLMANRYYGYTF. The CDR3 coding sequence is TGTGCCAGCAGCCAAGATCTAATGGCCAACAGGTACTATGGCTACACCTTC.

The V and J genes are TRBV3-1 (or the pseudogene TRBV3-2) and TRBJ1-1, with D tentatively TRBD1 (5 bases). The CDR3 covers 14 residues. The germline V and J ends were trimmed by 2 bases and 3 bases, with 10 bases remaining between them. Germline CDR1 reads LGHDT; CDR2 reads YNNKEL (reference sequence). CDR3 loop: CASSQYGGDTEAFF. The CDR3 DNA follows: TGTGCCAGCAGCCAATATGGGGGGGACACTGAAGCTTTCTTT.

In DNA form, the CDR3 reads TGCGCCAGCAGCCAGGGGACAGGGAGCTCCTATAATTCACCCCTCCACTTT. Protein product: CASSQGTGSSYNSPLHF. The chain links TRBV4-1 to TRBJ1-6; 9 bases map to TRBD1. Looked up from germline, CDR1 is MGHRA and CDR2 is YSYEKL. The CDR3 contains 17 residues. The trim removed 3 bases at V and 0 bases at J, leaving 3 bases unmatched.

This clone was detected only a few times. The chain has TRBV5-4 and TRBJ2-2; D is perhaps TRBD1 (5 bases). V was pared by 0 bases and J by 0 bases, with 9 bases between. This CDR3 is 16 amino acids long. Per germline, CDR1 SGHNT and CDR2 YYREEE (reference sequence). In nucleotides, the CDR3 is TGTGCCAGCAGCTTGGCCGACAGACCGAACACCGGGGAGCTGTTTTTT. Protein: CASSLADRPNTGELFF.

This clone was counted once. V gene TRBV21-1 combines with J gene TRBJ1-1; the table names TRBD1, a call not compared with the DNA. TRBV21-1 is noted as a pseudogene. The CDR3 spans 17 residues. The CDR3 protein is CASSKASKGARNTEAFF. The CDR3 nucleotides are TGTGCCAGCAGCAAAGCGTCGAAGGGGGCGCGGAACACTGAAGCTTTCTTT.